A single sample is the source of the 20 T cell receptor beta chains below, sequenced in a study of blood T cell repertoires in COVID-19 (dated by TCRdb to the early 2020s). Library prep was done by the immunoSEQ multiplex PCR assay. The table comes from immuneACCESS by way of TCRdb, which keeps in-frame sequences with V and J called. Part of the clones is missing from these tables; in studies checked, under half for an unresolved V gene and the rest for unknown reasons. In all, the sample holds 70,000 to 90,000 clones, and roughly 80% of those were seen once. 15% to 20% of the sample lies in the top ten. Sequenced input: peripheral blood. The receptors stem from a woman between 55 and 75 years old with acute or convalescent COVID-19.

The chain uses TRBV6-2 or TRBV6-3 and TRBJ2-5; 7 nucleotides align to TRBD1. This CDR3 comprises 14 residues. Germline-derived CDR1 and CDR2 are MNHEY and SVGEGT. J gave up 1 base and V 5 bases, and 4 bases lay outside the gene matches. The DNA of the CDR3 is TGTGCCAGCAGTCCGGGACAGATCCAAGAGACCCAGTACTTC. It translates to CASSPGQIQETQYF.

This chain connects TRBV5-5 to TRBJ2-2; TRBD2 is a possible D gene (7 bases). This CDR3 has 17 residues. Germline V gene sequence: CDR1 SGHKS, CDR2 YYEKEE (reference sequence). The germline V and J ends were trimmed by 3 bases and 7 bases, with 22 bases remaining between them. CDR3 loop: CASSSPLGGPVSGELFF. DNA for the CDR3: TGTGCCAGCAGCTCCCCTCTGGGGGGGCCCGTTAGCGGGGAGCTGTTTTTT.

The V and J genes are TRBV19 and TRBJ2-3, with D possibly matching TRBD2 (6 bases). Germline V lookup: CDR1 LNHDA, CDR2 SQIVND (reference sequence). The ends were cut back, 4 bases at V and 2 bases at J, with 10 bases in the middle. CDR3 length: 14 amino acids. The CDR3 region has the DNA TGTGCCAGTAGTACCACTAGCCTCACAGATACGCAGTATTTT. Translated: CASSTTSLTDTQYF.

The chain couples TRBV5-1 to TRBJ2-7, with TRBD1 identical over 9 bases. CDR3 length: 16 amino acids. J was trimmed by 4 bases and V by 4 bases; bases with no gene match: 12. Per germline, CDR1 SGHRS and CDR2 YFSETQ. CDR3 coding DNA: TGCGCCAGCAGCAGTACTATAGGACAGGGGTCTTACGAGCAGTACTTC. Its translation: CASSSTIGQGSYEQYF. The variable domain in full, with the rest retrieved from reference TRBV5-1 and TRBJ2-7, is KAGVTQTPRYLIKTRGQQVTLSCSPISGHRSVSWYQQTPGQGLQFLFEYFSETQRNKGNFPGRFSGRQFSNSRSEMNVSTLELGDSALYLCASSSTIGQGSYEQYFGPGTRLTVT.

The chain employs TRBV24-1 and TRBJ1-1; TRBD1 matches at 8 bases. CDR3 size: 19 residues. With 0 bases clipped from V and 11 bases from J, the junction kept 22 bases outside the gene matches. From germline, CDR1 is KGHDR and CDR2 SFDVKD. The DNA for the CDR3 is TGTGCCACCAGTGATTTGTTCTGTCTTCAGGGGGCGTTTGAACTGGGTGCTTTCTTT. This translates into CATSDLFCLQGAFELGAFF.

This clone was observed a few times. The V and J genes are TRBV2 and TRBJ2-7, with D possibly TRBD2 on 6 matching bases. CDR3 length equals 16 residues. CDR1 and CDR2 (germline): SNHLY, FYNNEI. The V and J ends lost 1 base and 0 bases respectively, with 13 bases between them. In DNA form, the CDR3 reads TGTGCCAGCAGTGAAGGTGGAGGGGTCCGCTCCTACGAGCAGTACTTC. Its protein product is CASSEGGGVRSYEQYF.

The J gene is TRBJ1-6, the V gene TRBV7-9, with D hard to call. Germline V gene data show CDR1 as SEHNR and CDR2 as FQNEAQ (reference sequence). Trimming took off 10 bases at V and 8 bases at J, with 9 bases between the two ends. CDR3 length equals 11 residues. DNA for the CDR3: TGTGCCACCCGGCAGGATTCACCCCTCCACTTT. Residues: CATRQDSPLHF.

The chain recombines TRBV7-8 with TRBJ2-6; 12 positions match TRBD1. V lost 2 bases, J lost 0 bases, and 5 bases stayed unmatched. Germline lookup yields CDR1 SGHVS and CDR2 FQNEAQ. CDR3 length equals 19 residues. CDR3 DNA: TGTGCCAGCAGCTTACGGGACAGGGGGCTTCGCTCTGGGGCCAACGTCCTGACTTTC. It codes for CASSLRDRGLRSGANVLTF.

CDR3 sequence (DNA): TGTGCCAGCAGCGTAGATGGGGGCGCGGTTGGCTACACCTTC. Residues: CASSVDGGAVGYTF. The chain uses TRBV9 and TRBJ1-2, with D possibly TRBD1 on 6 matching bases. Trimming left V 0 bases short and J 7 bases short, with 13 bases between. CDR3 length: 14 residues. Germline values: CDR1 SGDLS, CDR2 YYNGEE.

The CDR3 is CASSQYLVDSLNTEAFF. DNA for the CDR3: TGCGCCAGCAGCCAATACCTAGTGGACAGTCTGAACACTGAAGCTTTCTTT. The chain combines TRBV4-3 with TRBJ1-1, with D perhaps matching TRBD1 (6 bases). This CDR3 region has 17 residues. In germline, CDR1 is LGHNA, CDR2 YSLEER. V was clipped by 2 bases and J by 0 bases, with 16 bases between them.

The V gene is TRBV4-1, the J gene TRBJ2-1, with a possible D match to TRBD2 (7 bases). The CDR3 loop spans 20 amino acids. V gave up 0 bases and J gave up 0 bases, with 21 bases separating them. Germline V gene sequence: CDR1 MGHRA, CDR2 YSYEKL. The CDR3 sequence is CASSQDRGGALPSSYNEQFF. The CDR3 nucleotides are TGCGCCAGCAGCCAAGATAGGGGGGGCGCCTTACCGAGCTCCTACAATGAGCAGTTCTTC.

The chain is built from TRBV9 and TRBJ2-1; TRBD2 agrees at 12 bases. In germline, CDR1 is SGDLS, CDR2 YYNGEE. The junction had 2 bases not matched to a gene; V was cut back by 0 bases and J by 4 bases. The CDR3 consists of 16 residues. The CDR3 spells CASSVDLAGGYNEQFF. CDR3 sequence (DNA): TGTGCCAGCAGCGTAGATCTAGCGGGGGGGTACAATGAGCAGTTCTTC.

The chain carries TRBV19 and TRBJ2-1; 12 nucleotides agree with TRBD2. The CDR3 loop spans 16 amino acids. The germline gives CDR1 LNHDA, CDR2 SQIVND (reference sequence). J lost 2 bases, V lost 6 bases, and 5 bases had no gene match. Here the CDR3 reads CASRKSSGGAYNEQFF. The CDR3 DNA reads TGTGCCAGTAGGAAATCTAGCGGGGGGGCCTACAATGAGCAGTTCTTC.

J is TRBJ2-3 and V is TRBV11-2; 8 nucleotides line up with TRBD1. CDR1 and CDR2 (germline): SGHAT, FQNNGV. V lost 5 bases, J lost 2 bases, and 6 bases stayed unmatched. The CDR3 contains 15 residues. This CDR3 reads CASSLVDRATDTQYF. CDR3 in DNA: TGTGCCAGCAGCCTCGTGGACAGGGCCACAGATACGCAGTATTTT.

This clone was seen more than once but under ten times. The chain employs TRBV6-5 and TRBJ2-1, with a tentative D call TRBD2 (6 bases). Germline V gene lookup returns CDR1 MNHEY and CDR2 SVGAGI. V gave up 6 bases and J gave up 10 bases, with 13 bases separating them. This CDR3 comprises 12 residues. CDR3 loop: CASSPGVTEQFF. The CDR3 region has the DNA TGTGCCAGCAGCCCGGGAGTTACCGAGCAGTTCTTC.

This chain uses TRBV19 with TRBJ1-5, with no clear D. V was cut by 0 bases and J by 9 bases, with 12 bases left in between. CDR3 length equals 14 residues. Germline V gene lookup returns CDR1 LNHDA and CDR2 SQIVND (reference sequence). Written as DNA, the CDR3 is TGTGCCAGTAGTATAGATCACGGTACTCGGCCCCAGCATTTT. Translated: CASSIDHGTRPQHF.

This chain links TRBV6-5 with TRBJ1-1; unclear D gene. The length of the CDR3 is 13 residues. V was cut by 6 bases and J by 2 bases, with 10 bases left in between. Germline loops: CDR1 MNHEY, CDR2 SVGAGI. CDR3 protein: CASSPGGNTEAFF. The CDR3 region has the DNA TGTGCCAGCAGCCCCGGCGGAAACACTGAAGCTTTCTTT.

The CDR3 nucleotides read TGCGCCAGCAGCTTGGCCCGGGACAGGGTTAACTATGGCTACACCTTC. Protein product: CASSLARDRVNYGYTF. V usage is TRBV5-1 and J usage is TRBJ1-2; 9 bases align to TRBD1. Germline V gene sequence: CDR1 SGHRS, CDR2 YFSETQ. The CDR3 consists of 16 residues. The junction had 4 bases not matched to a gene; V was cut back by 0 bases and J by 1 base.

This sequence joins TRBV18 and TRBJ2-5, with 7 bases that match TRBD1. The junction had 4 bases not matched to a gene; V was cut back by 5 bases and J by 4 bases. CDR1 and CDR2 from the germline V gene are KGHSH and LQKENI. The CDR3 covers 13 residues. In DNA form, the CDR3 reads TGTGCCAGCTCAAGGGGACAGAGAGAGACCCAGTACTTC. Residues: CASSRGQRETQYF.

The chain couples TRBV6-6 to TRBJ1-4, with 8 bases aligning to TRBD1. The CDR3 length is 14 residues. V trimming: 7 bases; J trimming: 8 bases; junction bases outside the gene matches: 9. CDR1 and CDR2 from the germline V gene are MNHNY and SVGAGI (reference sequence). CDR3 region: CASTTTGGGEKLFF. The CDR3 nucleotides read TGTGCCAGCACTACAACAGGGGGAGGCGAAAAACTGTTTTTT.